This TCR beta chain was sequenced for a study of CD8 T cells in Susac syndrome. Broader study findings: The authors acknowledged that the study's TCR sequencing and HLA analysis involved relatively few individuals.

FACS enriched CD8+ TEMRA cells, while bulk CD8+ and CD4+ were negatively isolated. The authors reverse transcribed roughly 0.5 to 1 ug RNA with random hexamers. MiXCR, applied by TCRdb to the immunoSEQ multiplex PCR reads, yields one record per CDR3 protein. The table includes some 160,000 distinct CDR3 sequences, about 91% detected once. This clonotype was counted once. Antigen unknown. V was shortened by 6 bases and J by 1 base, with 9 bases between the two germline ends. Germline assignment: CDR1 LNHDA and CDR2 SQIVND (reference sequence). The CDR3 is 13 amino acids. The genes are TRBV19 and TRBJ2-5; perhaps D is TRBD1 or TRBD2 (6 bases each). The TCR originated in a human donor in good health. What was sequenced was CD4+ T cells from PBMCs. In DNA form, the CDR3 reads TGTGCCAGTAGACGGGGGCCCCAAGAGACCCAGTACTTC. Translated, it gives CASRRGPQETQYF.